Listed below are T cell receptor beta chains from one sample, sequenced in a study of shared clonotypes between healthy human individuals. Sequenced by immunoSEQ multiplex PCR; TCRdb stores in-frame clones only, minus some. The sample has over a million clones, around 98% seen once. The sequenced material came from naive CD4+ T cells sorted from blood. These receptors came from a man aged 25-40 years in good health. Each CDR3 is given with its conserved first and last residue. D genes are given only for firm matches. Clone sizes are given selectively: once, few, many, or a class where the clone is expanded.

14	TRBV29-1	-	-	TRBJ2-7	CSVEVPGSSYEQYF	TGCAGCGTTGAAGTACCAGGGAGCTCCTACGAGCAGTACTTC
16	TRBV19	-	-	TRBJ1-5	CASSRDIGFGNQPQHF	TGTGCCAGTAGCCGGGACATAGGTTTTGGCAATCAGCCCCAGCATTTT
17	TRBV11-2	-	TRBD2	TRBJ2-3	CASSLVGLAGVSDTQYF	TGTGCCAGCAGCTTAGTTGGTCTAGCGGGAGTCTCAGATACGCAGTATTTT
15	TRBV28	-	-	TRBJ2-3	CASSRGDSSRDTQYF	TGTGCCAGCAGCCGCGGAGACTCCTCTAGAGATACGCAGTATTTT
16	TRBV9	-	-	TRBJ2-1	CASSGGARGWYNEQFF	TGTGCCAGCAGCGGCGGTGCCCGAGGGTGGTACAATGAGCAGTTCTTC
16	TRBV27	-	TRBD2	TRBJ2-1	CASSFSGTSGWNEQFF	TGTGCCAGCAGTTTTTCCGGGACTAGCGGTTGGAATGAGCAGTTCTTC
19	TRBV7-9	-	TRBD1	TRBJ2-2	CASSLYRGLGLGDTGELFF	TGTGCCAGCAGCCTCTACAGGGGGCTAGGACTAGGTGACACCGGGGAGCTGTTTTTT
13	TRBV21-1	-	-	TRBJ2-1	CATRGSSYNEQFF	TGTGCCACTCGGGGGAGCTCCTACAATGAGCAGTTCTTC
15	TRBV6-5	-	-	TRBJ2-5	CASSSRDPQRGTQYF	TGTGCCAGCAGTTCCCGGGACCCTCAAAGGGGGACCCAGTACTTC
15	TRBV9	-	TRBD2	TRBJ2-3	CASSTRGLAGDTQYF	TGTGCCAGCAGCACTCGAGGACTAGCGGGTGACACGCAGTATTTT
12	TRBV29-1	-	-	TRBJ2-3	CSVAVHPDTQYF	TGCAGCGTCGCTGTTCACCCGGATACGCAGTATTTT
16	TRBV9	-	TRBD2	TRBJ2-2	CASSKTSGVNTGELFF	TGTGCCAGCAGCAAAACTAGCGGGGTGAACACCGGGGAGCTGTTTTTT
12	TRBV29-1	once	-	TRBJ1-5	CSVEGAPVPQHF	TGCAGCGTTGAGGGGGCCCCCGTGCCCCAGCATTTT
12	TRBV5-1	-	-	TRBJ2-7	CASSQGGYEQYF	TGCGCCAGCAGCCAGGGTGGCTACGAGCAGTACTTC
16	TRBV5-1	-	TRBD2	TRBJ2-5	CASSPPLAGTQETQYF	TGCGCCAGCAGCCCCCCGTTAGCGGGTACACAAGAGACCCAGTACTTC
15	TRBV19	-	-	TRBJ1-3	CASSTTALSGNTIYF	TGTGCCAGTAGTACGACAGCTCTCTCTGGAAACACCATATATTTT
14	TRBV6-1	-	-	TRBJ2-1	CASSRLESYNEQFF	TGTGCCAGCAGCCGACTAGAATCCTACAATGAGCAGTTCTTC
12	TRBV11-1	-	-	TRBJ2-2	CASSLATGELFF	TGTGCCAGCAGCTTAGCCACCGGGGAGCTGTTTTTT
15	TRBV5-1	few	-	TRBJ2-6	CASSLTGSGANVLTF	TGCGCCAGCAGCTTAACAGGGTCTGGGGCCAACGTCCTGACTTTC
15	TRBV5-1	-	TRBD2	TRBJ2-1	CASSVLAGTNNEQFF	TGCGCCAGCAGCGTACTAGCGGGAACTAACAATGAGCAGTTCTTC
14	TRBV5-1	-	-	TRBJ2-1	CASGGGSSYNEQFF	TGCGCCAGCGGCGGTGGCAGCTCCTACAATGAGCAGTTCTTC
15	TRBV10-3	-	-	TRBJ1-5	CAISADLGAHQPQHF	TGTGCCATCAGTGCTGACTTGGGGGCACATCAGCCCCAGCATTTT
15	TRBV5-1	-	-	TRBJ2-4	CASSLAPGQGGIQYF	TGCGCCAGCAGCTTGGCTCCGGGACAAGGGGGCATTCAGTACTTC
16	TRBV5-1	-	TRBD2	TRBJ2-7	CASSSIVSSGTGEQYF	TGCGCCAGCAGCTCAATTGTCTCTAGCGGGACGGGAGAGCAGTACTTC
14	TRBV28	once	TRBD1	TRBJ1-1	CASSSGTGGTEAFF	TGTGCCAGCAGTTCCGGGACAGGGGGCACTGAAGCTTTCTTT
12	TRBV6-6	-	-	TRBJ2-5	CASTPSYKTQYF	TGTGCCAGCACCCCCTCCTACAAGACCCAGTACTTC
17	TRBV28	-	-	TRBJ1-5	CASRKPDRHYSNQPQHF	TGTGCCAGCAGAAAACCCGACAGGCACTATAGCAATCAGCCCCAGCATTTT
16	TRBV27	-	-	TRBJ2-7	CASSSRGEPSSYEQYF	TGTGCCAGCAGTTCAAGGGGGGAACCCAGCTCCTACGAGCAGTACTTC
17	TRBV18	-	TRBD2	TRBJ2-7	CASSPLLTGGTPYEQYF	TGTGCCAGCTCACCACTCTTAACGGGAGGTACTCCCTACGAGCAGTACTTC
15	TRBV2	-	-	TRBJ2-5	CASSELGAMGETQYF	TGTGCCAGCAGTGAACTGGGGGCAATGGGAGAGACCCAGTACTTC
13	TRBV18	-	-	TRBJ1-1	CASSPGLNTEAFF	TGTGCCAGCTCTCCGGGGCTGAACACTGAAGCTTTCTTT
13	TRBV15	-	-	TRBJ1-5	CATSRDSALPQHF	TGTGCCACCAGCAGAGATTCAGCCCTTCCCCAGCATTTT
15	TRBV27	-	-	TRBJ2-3	CASYLRDDRTDTQYF	TGTGCCAGCTACCTCCGGGACGATAGGACAGATACGCAGTATTTT
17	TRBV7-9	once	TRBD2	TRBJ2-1	CASSVGGLAGNYNEQFF	TGTGCCAGCAGCGTTGGTGGGCTAGCGGGGAATTACAATGAGCAGTTCTTC
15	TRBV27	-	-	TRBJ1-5	CASRTTGLSNQPQHF	TGTGCCAGCAGGACGACAGGACTTAGCAATCAGCCCCAGCATTTT
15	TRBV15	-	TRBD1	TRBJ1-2	CATSPRDRRSYGYTF	TGTGCCACCAGCCCCCGGGACAGGCGGTCCTATGGCTACACCTTC
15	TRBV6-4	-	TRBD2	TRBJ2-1	CASSEGLAGYNEQFF	TGTGCCAGCAGCGAGGGACTAGCGGGTTACAATGAGCAGTTCTTC
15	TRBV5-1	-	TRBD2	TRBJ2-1	CASSPGLAGFVEQFF	TGCGCCAGCAGCCCCGGACTAGCGGGATTTGTTGAGCAGTTCTTC
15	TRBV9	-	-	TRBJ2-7	CASSVGTPSHYEQYF	TGTGCCAGCAGCGTTGGCACCCCCTCGCACTACGAGCAGTACTTC
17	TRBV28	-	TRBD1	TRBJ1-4	CASRFIPRTGPNEKLFF	TGTGCCAGCAGATTTATCCCCCGGACAGGGCCAAATGAAAAACTGTTTTTT
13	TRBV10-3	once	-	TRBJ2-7	CAISESVNYEQYF	TGTGCCATCAGTGAGTCGGTGAACTACGAGCAGTACTTC
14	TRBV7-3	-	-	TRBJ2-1	CASSFSEGSNEQFF	TGTGCCAGCAGCTTTTCTGAGGGAAGCAATGAGCAGTTCTTC
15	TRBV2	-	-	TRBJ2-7	CASRPPLRFSREQYF	TGTGCCAGCAGACCCCCCCTAAGGTTTTCTCGCGAGCAGTACTTC
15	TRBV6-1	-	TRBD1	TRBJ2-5	CASKPWTGQVETQYF	TGTGCCAGCAAGCCCTGGACAGGGCAGGTGGAGACCCAGTACTTC
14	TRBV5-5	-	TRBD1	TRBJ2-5	CASIFGQAQETQYF	TGTGCCAGCATCTTTGGACAGGCCCAAGAGACCCAGTACTTC
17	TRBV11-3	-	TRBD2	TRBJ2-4	CASSLVLAGTGENIQYF	TGTGCCAGCAGCTTAGTGTTAGCGGGGACCGGTGAAAACATTCAGTACTTC
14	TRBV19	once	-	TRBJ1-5	CASSIRGGAKPQHF	TGTGCCAGTAGTATCCGCGGAGGGGCAAAGCCCCAGCATTTT
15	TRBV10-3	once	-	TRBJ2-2	CAISEGQGEVGELFF	TGTGCCATCAGTGAGGGTCAGGGGGAGGTCGGGGAGCTGTTTTTT
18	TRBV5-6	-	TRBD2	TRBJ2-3	CASSLPGLAGGSTDTQYF	TGTGCCAGCAGCTTACCCGGACTAGCGGGAGGTAGCACAGATACGCAGTATTTT
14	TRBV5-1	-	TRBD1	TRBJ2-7	CASSLVDRGYEQYF	TGCGCCAGCAGCTTGGTGGACAGGGGGTACGAGCAGTACTTC
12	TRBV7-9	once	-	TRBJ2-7	CASSSLHYEQYF	TGTGCCAGCAGCTCTTTGCACTACGAGCAGTACTTC
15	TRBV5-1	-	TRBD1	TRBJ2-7	CASSPIRTGGNEQYF	TGCGCCAGCAGCCCCATCCGGACAGGGGGCAACGAGCAGTACTTC
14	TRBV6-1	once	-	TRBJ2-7	CASSEARRGYEQYF	TGTGCCAGCAGTGAGGCAAGACGGGGATACGAGCAGTACTTC
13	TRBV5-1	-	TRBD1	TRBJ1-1	CASSSQGGTEAFF	TGCGCCAGCAGCTCGCAGGGGGGCACTGAAGCTTTCTTT
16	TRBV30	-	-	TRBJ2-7	CAWSPPNRLVIYEQYF	TGTGCCTGGAGTCCCCCAAACCGACTAGTGATCTACGAGCAGTACTTC
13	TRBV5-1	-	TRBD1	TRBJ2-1	CASSVGQGGEQFF	TGCGCCAGCAGCGTGGGACAGGGTGGCGAGCAGTTCTTC
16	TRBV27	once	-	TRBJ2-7	CASSHSRQADTYEQYF	TGTGCCAGCAGTCACAGCCGGCAGGCTGACACCTACGAGCAGTACTTC
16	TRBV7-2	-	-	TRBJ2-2	CASSVSPGLNTGELFF	TGTGCCAGCAGCGTAAGTCCGGGACTGAACACCGGGGAGCTGTTTTTT